This T cell receptor beta chain was sequenced during a study of blood T cell repertoires in COVID-19. TCRdb's table, derived via immunoSEQ multiplex PCR, lists solely in-frame clones and lacks some. The sample lists about 82,000 clones, over 70% occurring once. Trimming cost V 2 bases and J 1 base, with 17 bases left between them. CDR1 is SNHLY and CDR2 is FYNNEI in the germline V gene. The CDR3 totals 17 residues. The sample comprised peripheral blood. The origin of this receptor is a woman aged 55-75 years with acute or convalescent COVID-19. The chain recombines TRBV2 with TRBJ2-5; TRBD1 is a possible D gene (5 bases). The CDR3 region is CASSETWGPGPQETQYF. The CDR3 DNA reads TGTGCCAGCAGTGAAACGTGGGGCCCCGGTCCCCAAGAGACCCAGTACTTC.